These T cell receptor beta chains were read from a single sample in a study of shared clonotypes between healthy human individuals. Profiling relied on immunoSEQ multiplex PCR, and the TCRdb table lists in-frame clones only, not all of them. Here the sample spans some 530,000 clones, approximately 81% being singletons. The specimen was PBMCs. The receptors derive from a middle-aged woman in good health. Some clones in this sample may be carry-over from other donors' samples. Each CDR3 is given with its conserved first and last residue. D genes are given only for firm matches. Only some rows state a clone size, as once, few, many or a class for expanded clones.

clone_size,d_call,j_call,v_call,cdr3_aa,cdr3_nt
NA,NA,TRBJ2-1,TRBV4-3,CASSQDVLELAVGVGYNEQFF,TGCGCCAGCAGCCAAGATGTTCTGGAACTCGCTGTGGGGGTAGGCTACAATGAGCAGTTCTTC
once,NA,TRBJ1-3,TRBV29-1,CSVESGRPVNTIYF,TGCAGCGTTGAGTCCGGGCGACCGGTGAACACCATATATTTT
many,TRBD1,TRBJ1-2,TRBV28,CASSLVGTGFYGYTF,TGTGCCAGCAGTTTAGTGGGGACAGGATTCTATGGCTACACCTTC
NA,TRBD2,TRBJ2-1,TRBV27,CASSLGTSGSNEQFF,TGTGCCAGCAGTTTAGGGACTAGCGGGAGTAATGAGCAGTTCTTC
NA,NA,TRBJ1-4,TRBV15,CATSRDRDTGEKLFF,TGTGCCACCAGCAGAGACCGGGACACCGGTGAAAAACTGTTTTTT
NA,NA,TRBJ1-2,TRBV4-1,CASSQVRNQGPNLYGYTF,TGCGCCAGCAGCCAAGTCAGGAATCAGGGGCCAAATTTGTATGGCTACACCTTC
NA,NA,TRBJ2-2,TRBV11-2,CASSPLIANTGELFF,TGTGCCAGCAGCCCGTTGATAGCGAACACCGGGGAGCTGTTTTTT
few,NA,TRBJ2-1,TRBV28,CASSFASYNEQFF,TGTGCCAGCAGCTTCGCCTCCTACAATGAGCAGTTCTTC
NA,NA,TRBJ2-7,TRBV6-1,CASTSGTDYYEQYF,TGTGCCAGCACCTCTGGGACGGATTACTACGAGCAGTACTTC
NA,NA,TRBJ1-6,TRBV7-6,CASSLNEGSNSPLHF,TGTGCCAGCAGCTTAAATGAGGGCTCTAATTCACCCCTCCACTTT
NA,NA,TRBJ2-7,TRBV9,CASSVATGSYEQYF,TGTGCCAGCAGCGTAGCTACGGGCTCCTACGAGCAGTACTTC
many,TRBD2,TRBJ2-1,TRBV19,CASSPSGIAYNEQFF,TGTGCCAGTAGCCCTAGCGGCATCGCCTACAATGAGCAGTTCTTC
NA,TRBD2,TRBJ2-1,TRBV2,CASSPGLALYEQFF,TGTGCCAGCAGTCCGGGACTAGCCCTCTATGAGCAGTTCTTC
NA,TRBD1,TRBJ1-1,TRBV9,CASSTRPGQGAYGEAFF,TGTGCCAGCAGCACCCGACCGGGACAGGGGGCTTATGGTGAAGCTTTCTTT
NA,TRBD1,TRBJ1-6,TRBV30,CATTGSSYNSPLHF,TGTGCCACGACAGGGAGCTCCTATAATTCACCCCTCCACTTT
few,NA,TRBJ2-7,TRBV6-6,CASSPPRTGTQYEQYF,TGTGCCAGCAGCCCACCTCGAACAGGGACCCAGTACGAGCAGTACTTC
NA,NA,TRBJ2-7,TRBV5-6,CASSPGPIYEQYF,TGTGCCAGCAGCCCGGGACCGATATACGAGCAGTACTTC
few,TRBD2,TRBJ2-2,TRBV14,CASSPGLLTGELFF,TGTGCCAGCAGCCCGGGACTACTCACCGGGGAGCTGTTTTTT